The source of this TCR beta chain is a study of shared clonotypes between healthy human individuals (dated by TCRdb to the early 2020s). Background on the whole study: The cohort comprised a couple of women and a few men aged 18 to 49 years. The study deeply sequenced blood TCR repertoires of five healthy adults to estimate repertoire size and the extent of clonotype sharing between individuals. Each donor's leukapheresis produced roughly between roughly 0.85 and 9.5 billion PBMCs. To increase sequencing depth and limit assay-specific biases, different laboratories used diverse techniques to prepare libraries and sequence TCR repertoires. Per donor, three plates each were used for CD4 naive and CD4 memory, two for CD8 naive, and one for CD8 memory.

The donors were healthy, HIV-negative adults with no recently reported acute infections or vaccinations. Only Caucasian adults living in Nashville, Tennessee, USA were represented among the donors. CD4+ T cells were enriched by magnetic negative selection, after which naive cells were positively selected on CD45RA and the negative fraction was taken as the memory subset. After blood collection by leukapheresis, PBMCs were isolated using Ficoll-Histopaque density gradient centrifugation and then cryopreserved in the vapor phase of liquid nitrogen. Analytical flow cytometry was used to check the purity and quantity of every magnetically sorted T cell population. Each sorted fraction had its genomic DNA isolated and then quantified by UV absorbance on a Nanodrop 2000c. About this clone: Its binding antigen is unknown. Within one base of it there is no much larger clone, and no base qualities were kept.

Results the study describes overall, beyond this receptor: Naive subsets generally had larger estimated clonotype richness than memory subsets. Sampling was restricted to blood, and TCR repertoires in tissue are likely to differ from TCR repertoires in blood. The genetic and exposure-history diversity represented was limited by the small number of donors. Clonotypes shared by all four sorted-subset donors showed higher generation probabilities than non-shared clonotypes. Even with the large sequencing depth, rarefaction of the sorted-subset datasets indicated that sequencing was incomplete. Sharing across several donors was observed for approximately 5% of naive CD4, 3% to 3.5% of naive CD8, around 2.5% of memory CD4, and over 0.3% of memory CD8 clonotypes. Pairwise subsampling led to the expectation that sequencing depth would affect the degree of clonotype sharing among donors.

Trimming leaves V shorter by 2 bases and J shorter by 7 bases, with the junction holding 8 bases beyond the gene matches. The CDR3 sequence holds 15 residues, the cysteine and phenylalanine included. This entry keeps only the CDR3 DNA: 45 bases, framed from base 1. CDR1 and CDR2 were assigned from the germline V gene (reference sequence) as SGHNT and YYREEE. Using the deep immunoSEQ assay, TCR CDR3 regions were amplified from genomic DNA by multiplex PCR. Genomic DNA extracted from each cell subset was distributed evenly over all wells of several immunoSEQ 96-well plates, and each plate served as one replicate. Each replicate PCR for sorted subsets received around 210 ng genomic DNA, equal to roughly 33,000 T cell genomes. Purified libraries were measured with a Qubit 3.0 fluorometer, size-checked on a Bioanalyzer 2100, and measured again with the KAPA Library Quantification kit. Every immunoSEQ 96-well plate was sequenced on a dedicated single-read 150-cycle Illumina NextSeq 550 flow cell. The published analysis was carried out like this. Because only junctional sequences without quality scores were contained in the immunoSEQ output, filtering matching that applied to full-length reads could not be performed. To assign V/J genes and CDR3, sequences were annotated using PyIR, a Python wrapper for IgBLAST v1.9, with IMGT germline references. Reads were filtered out if the reads had weak V/J assignments (E-value above 1e-6), no CDR3, stop codons, out-of-frame junctions, or ambiguous translated residues. V3J clonotypes were defined as sequences sharing an identical inferred V gene, J gene, and CDR3 amino acid sequence. Percentage overlap between repertoires was computed as shared unique clonotypes divided by the size of the smaller repertoire. Three approaches were used to assess repertoire richness: RTK rarefaction, the Chao1 estimator, and Recon v2.1 estimates of unobserved clonotypes. Generation probabilities were computed with OLGA for all TCRbeta clonotypes obtained by the gDNA method from a few donors. TCRdb took this table from immuneACCESS and kept in-frame rearrangements with V and J called. Such tables lack part of the clones; where checked against another copy, unresolved V genes explain under half of the gap, and the rest is unexplained. The V and J calls and the clone size are those of that table, but D and trimming were determined from the DNA. The sample table shows around 1.5 million clones, and 95% to 99% are seen once. 0.4% to 0.45% of the sample lies in the top ten.

Sequenced material: naive CD4+ T cells sorted from blood. The cell subset or site label on this specimen signifies: CD45RA+ positively selected. The chain is made from TRBV5-4 and TRBJ2-7, with 11 central nucleotides matching TRBD2. This receptor was obtained from a man younger than 40 in good health. The CDR3 amino acid sequence is: CASSFLASGRSEQYF. DNA sequence: TGTGCCAGCAGCTTTTTGGCTAGCGGGAGGTCTGAGCAGTACTTC.